This T cell receptor (beta chain) was recovered during a study of OX40 agonist ivuxolimab in advanced cancers. Across the whole study: Three patients, one with hepatocellular carcinoma and two with cutaneous melanoma, responded partially.

The germline V gene has CDR1 ENHRY and CDR2 SYGVKD. Trimming left V 0 bases short and J 9 bases short, with 7 bases between. The CDR3 covers 12 residues. TCRdb's copy holds only in-frame clones and misses some; the assay was immunoSEQ multiplex PCR. Seen here are 80,000 to 100,000 clones, about nine tenths observed once, and the top ten hold about 0.82%. The specimen comprised CD4+ or CD8+ T cells sorted from blood, sampled in a trial of the OX40 agonist ivuxolimab. The sequence derives from an adult with an advanced solid tumor such as melanoma, head and neck, liver or kidney cancer. The gene calls are TRBV10-3 and TRBJ2-3; either TRBD1 or TRBD2 may supply D (5 bases each). CDR3 bases: TGTGCCATCAGTGAGTCAGAGGGGACGCAGTATTTT. The encoded protein is CAISESEGTQYF.